This TCR beta chain was identified in a study of beta chain features in type 1 diabetes. Using CD45RO/CCR7/CD25/CD127/CD95/CD27, CD4+ naive, central memory, regulatory and stem cell-like memory cells were sorted. Study-level results: Shortening of TCRB CDR3s, moderate but significant, appeared in all four CD4+ subsets of Type 1 diabetes patients. Type 1 diabetes patients showed fewer insertions and more deletions at VDJ junctions.

Reverse transcription of all isolated RNA meant that expressed TCRB transcripts were sequenced. TCRdb keeps only in-frame clones here, not all; method: immunoSEQ multiplex PCR. The sample lists more than 300,000 clones; over 9% were seen once. A note on this clone: Its antigen remains unknown.

The trim removed 2 bases at V and 5 bases at J, leaving 3 bases unmatched. Germline V CDR1 and CDR2: MNHNY, SVGAGI (reference sequence). CDR3 size: 14 residues. The origin of this receptor is a man aged 25-45 years with type 1 diabetes. The specimen sequenced was central memory CD4+ T cells from blood. This chain joins TRBV6-6 and TRBJ1-5; 7 bases are shared with TRBD1. For the CDR3, the DNA is TGTGCCAGCAGTTACGGGCAGGGGGATCAGCCCCAGCATTTT. This codes for CASSYGQGDQPQHF.